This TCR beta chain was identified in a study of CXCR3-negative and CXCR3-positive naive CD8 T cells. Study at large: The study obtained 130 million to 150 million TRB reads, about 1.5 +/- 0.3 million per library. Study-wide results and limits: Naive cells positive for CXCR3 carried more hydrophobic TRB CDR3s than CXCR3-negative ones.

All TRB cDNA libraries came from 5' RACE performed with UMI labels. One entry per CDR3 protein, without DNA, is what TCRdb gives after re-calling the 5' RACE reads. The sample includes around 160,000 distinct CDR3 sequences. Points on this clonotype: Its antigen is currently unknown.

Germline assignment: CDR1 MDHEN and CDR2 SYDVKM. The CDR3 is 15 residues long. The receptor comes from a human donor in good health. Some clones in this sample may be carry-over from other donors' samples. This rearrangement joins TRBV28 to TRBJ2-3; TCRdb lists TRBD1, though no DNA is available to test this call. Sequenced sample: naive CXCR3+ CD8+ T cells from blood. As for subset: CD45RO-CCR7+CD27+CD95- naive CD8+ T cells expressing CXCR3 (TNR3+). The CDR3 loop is CASSLRAGGTDTQYF.